This T cell receptor (beta chain) was obtained from a study of response to subunit inactivated influenza vaccine. Study findings and constraints: It was suggested by the authors that few new T cells are recruited by each seasonal influenza vaccination.

Worth noting for this clonotype: What it binds is not known.

The CDR3 is made up of 14 amino acids. Germline CDR1 and CDR2: SGHAT and FQNNGV. Trimming shortened V by 5 bases and J by 5 bases, and 15 bases separated the two germline ends. TCRdb itself ran the RT-PCR reads through MiXCR, one entry per CDR3 protein. Among approximately 570,000 distinct CDR3 sequences, approximately 7.7% were seen once, and the ten largest hold roughly 13%. This rearrangement joins TRBV11-2 to TRBJ2-5; D remains ambiguous. This sequence originates from a man between 45 and 75 years old who received an inactivated influenza vaccine. This sample comprised PBMCs from blood, obtained less than 25 months after vaccination. The DNA for the CDR3 is TGTGCCAGCAGCGTGGGTGGGATTTCGGAGACCCAGTACTTC. It translates to CASSVGGISETQYF.